This TCR beta chain was observed in a study of human T cells and chemical hapten exposure. Study overall: Small discrepancies in pooled library volume mainly accounted for the varying TCR yields per sample.

Noted time point: patch test 2, 6 weeks after DPC sensitization. The treatment here: therapeutic diphenylcyclopropenone sensitization with weekly scalp DPC. The CDR3 has 16 residues. Trimming pared 1 base from V and 4 bases from J, leaving 14 bases between. Looked up from germline, CDR1 is LGHNA and CDR2 is YNFKEQ. Study-wide results and caveats: Controls had significantly fewer large CDR3 similarity clusters than were formed by expanded TCRs.

The library gave individual cDNA molecules unique molecular identifiers. Via MiXCR, TCRdb re-called the RACE reads, giving one row per CDR3 protein. The sample lists some 79,000 distinct CDR3 sequences, about 10% occurring once. This clonotype occurred many times. As yet, its antigen is unknown. Sequenced here: whole blood, sampled in connection with sensitization to the hapten diphenylcyclopropenone (DPC). The receptor comes from a woman aged 45-65 years with alopecia areata. Some clones in this sample may be carry-over from other donors' samples. V and J are TRBV4-2 and TRBJ1-5, with D maybe TRBD1 (6 bases). DNA for the CDR3: TGTGCCAGCAGCCAAGGCCTCCGGGACATTAATCAGCCCCAGCATTTT. This gives the protein CASSQGLRDINQPQHF.